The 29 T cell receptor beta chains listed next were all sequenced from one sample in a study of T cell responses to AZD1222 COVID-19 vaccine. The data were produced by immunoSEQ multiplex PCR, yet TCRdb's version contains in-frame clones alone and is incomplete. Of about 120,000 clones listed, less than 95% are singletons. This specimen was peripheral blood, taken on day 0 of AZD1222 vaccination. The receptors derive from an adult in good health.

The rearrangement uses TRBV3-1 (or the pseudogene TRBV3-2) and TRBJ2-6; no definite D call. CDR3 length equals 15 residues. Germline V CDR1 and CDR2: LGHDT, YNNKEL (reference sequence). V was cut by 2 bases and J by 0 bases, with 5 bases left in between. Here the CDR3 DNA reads TGTGCCAGCAGCCAATGGCACTCTGGGGCCAACGTCCTGACTTTC. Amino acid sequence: CASSQWHSGANVLTF.

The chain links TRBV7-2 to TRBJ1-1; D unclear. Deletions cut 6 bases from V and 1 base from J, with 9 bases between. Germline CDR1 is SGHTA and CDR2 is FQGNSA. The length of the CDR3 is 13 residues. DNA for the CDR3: TGTGCCAGCAGTTTACAGCAGAACACTGAAGCTTTCTTT. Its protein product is CASSLQQNTEAFF.

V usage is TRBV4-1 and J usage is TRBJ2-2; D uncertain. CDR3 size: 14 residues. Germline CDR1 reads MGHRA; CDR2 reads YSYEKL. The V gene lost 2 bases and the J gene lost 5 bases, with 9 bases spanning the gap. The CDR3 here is CASSQSLTTGELFF. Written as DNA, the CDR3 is TGCGCCAGCAGCCAATCATTGACAACCGGGGAGCTGTTTTTT.

The chain's CDR3 is CASTAGPQPQHF. CDR3 DNA sequence: TGTGCCAGCACCGCAGGGCCTCAGCCCCAGCATTTT. This chain joins TRBV12-3 or TRBV12-4 and TRBJ1-5, with D perhaps TRBD1 (5 bases). This CDR3 is 12 amino acids long. V was shortened by 7 bases and J by 6 bases, with 10 bases between the two germline ends.

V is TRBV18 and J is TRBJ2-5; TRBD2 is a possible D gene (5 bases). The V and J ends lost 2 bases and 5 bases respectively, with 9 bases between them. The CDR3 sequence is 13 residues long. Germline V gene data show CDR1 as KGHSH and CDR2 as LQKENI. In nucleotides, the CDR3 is TGTGCCAGCTCACCAGCGGGCTCGGAGACCCAGTACTTC. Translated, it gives CASSPAGSETQYF.

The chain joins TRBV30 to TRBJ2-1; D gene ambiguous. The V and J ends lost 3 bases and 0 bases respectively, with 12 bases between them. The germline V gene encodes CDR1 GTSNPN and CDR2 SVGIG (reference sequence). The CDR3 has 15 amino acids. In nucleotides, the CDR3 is TGTGCCTGGAGCTGGTCCGGTCCCTCCTACAATGAGCAGTTCTTC. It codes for CAWSWSGPSYNEQFF.

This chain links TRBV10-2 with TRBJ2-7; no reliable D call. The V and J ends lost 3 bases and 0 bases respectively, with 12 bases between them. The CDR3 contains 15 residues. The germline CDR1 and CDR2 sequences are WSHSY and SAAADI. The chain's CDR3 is CASSDMIVSSYEQYF. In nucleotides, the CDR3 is TGCGCCAGCAGTGATATGATAGTCTCCTCCTACGAGCAGTACTTC.

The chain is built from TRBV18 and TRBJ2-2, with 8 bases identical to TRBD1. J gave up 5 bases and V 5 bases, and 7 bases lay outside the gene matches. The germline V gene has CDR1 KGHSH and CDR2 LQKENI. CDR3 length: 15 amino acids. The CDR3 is CASSAAGGITGELFF. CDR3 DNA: TGTGCCAGCTCAGCGGCAGGGGGCATAACCGGGGAGCTGTTTTTT.

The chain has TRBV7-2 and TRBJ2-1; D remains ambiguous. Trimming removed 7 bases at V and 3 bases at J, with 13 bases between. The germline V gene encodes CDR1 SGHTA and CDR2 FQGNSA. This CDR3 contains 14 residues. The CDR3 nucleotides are TGTGCCAGCAACCTTCTCGAAGTCTACAATGAGCAGTTCTTC. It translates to CASNLLEVYNEQFF.

CDR3 bases: TGTGCCAGCAGTTACTCGACTTCGGGCTATGGCTACACCTTC. Encoded protein: CASSYSTSGYGYTF. The chain uses TRBV6-5 and TRBJ1-2; D is ambiguous. This CDR3 has 14 residues. Between the trimmed V and J ends, which lost 0 bases and 4 bases, there was a span of 9 bases. CDR1 is MNHEY, CDR2 SVGAGI, per germline.

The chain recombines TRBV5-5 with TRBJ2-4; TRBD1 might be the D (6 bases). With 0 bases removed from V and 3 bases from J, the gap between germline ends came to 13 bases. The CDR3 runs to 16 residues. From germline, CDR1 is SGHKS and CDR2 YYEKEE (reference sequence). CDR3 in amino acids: CASSLVAGVGKNIQYF. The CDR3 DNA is TGTGCCAGCAGCTTGGTAGCAGGGGTGGGCAAAAACATTCAGTACTTC.

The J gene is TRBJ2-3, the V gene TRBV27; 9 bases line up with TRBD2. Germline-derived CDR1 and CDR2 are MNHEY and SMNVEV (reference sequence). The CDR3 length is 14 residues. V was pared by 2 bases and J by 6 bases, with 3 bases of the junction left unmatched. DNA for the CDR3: TGTGCCAGCAGTTTAGCGGGAGGGCTCGATACGCAGTATTTT. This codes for CASSLAGGLDTQYF.

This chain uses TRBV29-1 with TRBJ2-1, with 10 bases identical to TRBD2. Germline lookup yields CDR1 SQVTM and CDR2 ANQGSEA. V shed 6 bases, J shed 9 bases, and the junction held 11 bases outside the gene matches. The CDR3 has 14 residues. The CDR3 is CSVPSGLAVGEQFF. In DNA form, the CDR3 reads TGCAGCGTCCCTTCTGGACTAGCGGTAGGTGAGCAGTTCTTC.

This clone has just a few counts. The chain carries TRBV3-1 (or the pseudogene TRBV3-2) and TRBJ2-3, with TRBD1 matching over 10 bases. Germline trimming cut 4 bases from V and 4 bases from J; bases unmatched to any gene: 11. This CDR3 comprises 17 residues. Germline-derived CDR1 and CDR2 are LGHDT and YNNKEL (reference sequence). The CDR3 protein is CASSPPRRDRGPDTQYF. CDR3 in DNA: TGTGCCAGCAGCCCTCCGCGACGGGACAGGGGCCCAGATACGCAGTATTTT.

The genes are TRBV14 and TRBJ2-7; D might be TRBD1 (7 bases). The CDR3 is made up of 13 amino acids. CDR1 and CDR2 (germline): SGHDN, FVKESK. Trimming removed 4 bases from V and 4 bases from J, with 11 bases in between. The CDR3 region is CASSLTGRYEQYF. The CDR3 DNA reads TGTGCCAGCAGCCTGACAGGGAGGTACGAGCAGTACTTC.

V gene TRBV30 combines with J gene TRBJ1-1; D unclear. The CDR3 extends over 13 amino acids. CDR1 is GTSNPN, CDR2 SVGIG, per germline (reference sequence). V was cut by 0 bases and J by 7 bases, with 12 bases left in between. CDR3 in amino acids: CAWSVGRTGEAFF. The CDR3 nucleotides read TGTGCCTGGAGTGTTGGTCGGACCGGTGAAGCTTTCTTT.

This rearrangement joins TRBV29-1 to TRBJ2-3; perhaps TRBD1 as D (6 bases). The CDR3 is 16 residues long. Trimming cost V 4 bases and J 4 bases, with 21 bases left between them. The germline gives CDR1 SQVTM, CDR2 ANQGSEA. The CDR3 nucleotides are TGCAGCGTTGGGGGACATGGGCCCCTTAGGGCAGATACGCAGTATTTT. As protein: CSVGGHGPLRADTQYF.

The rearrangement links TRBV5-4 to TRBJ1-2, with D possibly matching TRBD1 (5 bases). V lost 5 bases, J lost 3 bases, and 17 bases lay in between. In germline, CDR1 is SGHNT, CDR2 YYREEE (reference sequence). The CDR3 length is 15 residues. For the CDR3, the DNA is TGTGCCAGCAGTCCCCCCCCCGGAGGGGACTATGGCTACACCTTC. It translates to CASSPPPGGDYGYTF.

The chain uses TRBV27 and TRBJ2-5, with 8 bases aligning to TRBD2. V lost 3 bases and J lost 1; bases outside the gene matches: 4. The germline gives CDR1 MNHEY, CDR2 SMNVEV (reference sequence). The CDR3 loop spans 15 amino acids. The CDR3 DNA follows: TGTGCCAGCAGTTTTGCGGGAGGAATCCAAGAGACCCAGTACTTC. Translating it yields CASSFAGGIQETQYF.

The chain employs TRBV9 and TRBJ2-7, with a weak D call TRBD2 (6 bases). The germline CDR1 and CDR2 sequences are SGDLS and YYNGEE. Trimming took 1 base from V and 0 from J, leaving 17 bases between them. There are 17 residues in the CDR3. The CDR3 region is CASSVRADAGSSYEQYF. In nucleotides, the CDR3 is TGTGCCAGCAGCGTAAGGGCGGACGCCGGGAGCTCCTACGAGCAGTACTTC.

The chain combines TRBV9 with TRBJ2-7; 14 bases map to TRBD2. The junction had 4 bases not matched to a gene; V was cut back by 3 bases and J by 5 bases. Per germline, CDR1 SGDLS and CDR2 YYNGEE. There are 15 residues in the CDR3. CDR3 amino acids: CASSDGGLAGDEQYF. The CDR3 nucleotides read TGTGCCAGCAGCGATGGGGGACTAGCGGGAGACGAGCAGTACTTC. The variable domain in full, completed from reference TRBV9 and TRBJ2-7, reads DSGVTQTPKHLITATGQRVTLRCSPRSGDLSVYWYQQSLDQGLQFLIQYYNGEERAKGNILERFSAQQFPDLHSELNLSSLELGDSALYFCASSDGGLAGDEQYFGPGTRLTVT.

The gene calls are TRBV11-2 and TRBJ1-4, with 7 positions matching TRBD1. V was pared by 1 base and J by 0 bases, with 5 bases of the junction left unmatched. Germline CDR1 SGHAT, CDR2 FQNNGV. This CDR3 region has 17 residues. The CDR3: CASSLATGPSTNEKLFF. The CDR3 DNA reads TGTGCCAGCAGCTTAGCGACAGGGCCGTCAACTAATGAAAAACTGTTTTTT.

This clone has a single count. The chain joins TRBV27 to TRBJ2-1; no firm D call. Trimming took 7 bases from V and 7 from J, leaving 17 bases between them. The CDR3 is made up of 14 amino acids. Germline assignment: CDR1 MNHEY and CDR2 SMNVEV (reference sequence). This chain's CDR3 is CASTLGPYGNEQFF. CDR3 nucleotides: TGTGCCAGCACTCTGGGTCCTTATGGGAATGAGCAGTTCTTC.

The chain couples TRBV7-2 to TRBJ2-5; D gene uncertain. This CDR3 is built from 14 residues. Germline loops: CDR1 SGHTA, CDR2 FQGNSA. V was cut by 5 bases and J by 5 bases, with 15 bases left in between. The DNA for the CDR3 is TGTGCCAGCAGCCCTGGAGAACAAGGGGAGACCCAGTACTTC. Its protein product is CASSPGEQGETQYF.

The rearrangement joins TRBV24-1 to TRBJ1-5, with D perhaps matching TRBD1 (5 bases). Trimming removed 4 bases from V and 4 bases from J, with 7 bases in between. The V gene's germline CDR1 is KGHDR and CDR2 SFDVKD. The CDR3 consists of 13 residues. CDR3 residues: CATSEEGNQPQHF. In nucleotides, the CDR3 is TGTGCCACCAGTGAGGAGGGGAATCAGCCCCAGCATTTT.

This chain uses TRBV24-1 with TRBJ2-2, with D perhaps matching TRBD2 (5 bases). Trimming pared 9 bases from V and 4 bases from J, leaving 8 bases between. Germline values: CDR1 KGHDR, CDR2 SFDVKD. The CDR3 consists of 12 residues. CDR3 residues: CATGSPTGELFF. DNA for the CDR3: TGTGCCACCGGGAGTCCCACCGGGGAGCTGTTTTTT.

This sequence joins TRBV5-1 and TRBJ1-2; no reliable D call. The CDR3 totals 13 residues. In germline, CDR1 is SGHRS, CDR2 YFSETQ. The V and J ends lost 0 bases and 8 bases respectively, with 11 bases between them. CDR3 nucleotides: TGCGCCAGCAGCTTGGATGGCGCTAGGGGCTACACCTTC. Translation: CASSLDGARGYTF.

CDR3 sequence reads: CASSPPDPGYTF. CDR3 bases: TGTGCCAGCAGCCCCCCGGACCCAGGCTACACCTTC. J is TRBJ1-2 and V is TRBV6-6; D remains ambiguous. The CDR3 consists of 12 residues. From germline, CDR1 is MNHNY and CDR2 SVGAGI (reference sequence). V was shortened by 6 bases and J by 8 bases, with 13 bases between the two germline ends.

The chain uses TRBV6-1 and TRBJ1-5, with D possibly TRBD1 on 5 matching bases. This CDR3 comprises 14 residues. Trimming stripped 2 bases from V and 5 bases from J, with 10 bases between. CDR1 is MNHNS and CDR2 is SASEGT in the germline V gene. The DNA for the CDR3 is TGTGCCAGCAGTGAAAGCCGAGGGGATCAGCCCCAGCATTTT. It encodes CASSESRGDQPQHF.